Listed here are 20 T cell receptor beta chains from one sample, sequenced in a study of blood T cell repertoires in COVID-19 (dated by TCRdb to 2018 to 2021). The library relied on the immunoSEQ multiplex PCR assay. Drawn from immuneACCESS, this table holds only the in-frame rearrangements with V and J called that TCRdb kept. Clones are partly lost; checked studies trace under half to an unresolved V gene and leave the rest unexplained. This sample comprises about 81,000 clones, nearly 95% of them detected only once. Of the sample, 3.5% to 5% falls within the top ten clones. Source material: peripheral blood. The receptors derive from a human donor with active COVID-19. The donor label of this sample is uncertain.

The chain joins TRBV14 to TRBJ1-5, with a possible D match to TRBD1 (6 bases). Germline V gene sequence: CDR1 SGHDN, CDR2 FVKESK. CDR3 length equals 20 residues. The V and J ends lost 2 bases and 0 bases respectively, with 23 bases between them. Here the CDR3 DNA reads TGTGCCAGCAGCCAATATGACAGGCCCTTCACTAGTGGTAGCAATCAGCCCCAGCATTTT. It specifies CASSQYDRPFTSGSNQPQHF. The full variable domain, completed using reference TRBV14 and TRBJ1-5, is EAGVTQFPSHSVIEKGQTVTLRCDPISGHDNLYWYRRVMGKEIKFLLHFVKESKQDESGMPNNRFLAERTGGTYSTLKVQPAELEDSGVYFCASSQYDRPFTSGSNQPQHFGDGTRLSIL.

The rearrangement joins TRBV9 to TRBJ2-1, with 9 bases fitting TRBD2. V shed 3 bases, J shed 4 bases, and the junction held 5 bases outside the gene matches. The CDR3 runs 15 residues. From germline, CDR1 is SGDLS and CDR2 YYNGEE. Written as DNA, the CDR3 is TGTGCCAGCAGCGAGCGGACTAGCGCTTACAATGAGCAGTTCTTC. Residues: CASSERTSAYNEQFF.

The genes are TRBV6-2 or TRBV6-3 and TRBJ2-5; 15 positions match TRBD2. This CDR3 region has 16 residues. Germline V gives CDR1 MNHEY, CDR2 SVGEGT. J was trimmed by 5 bases and V by 6 bases; bases with no gene match: 7. The CDR3: CASSWTSGGASETQYF. The CDR3 region has the DNA TGTGCCAGCAGCTGGACTAGCGGGGGGGCCTCCGAGACCCAGTACTTC.

This chain links TRBV29-1 with TRBJ2-1, with TRBD2 matching 8 bases. The V segment lost 5 bases and the J segment 0 bases; nucleotides outside the gene matches: 0. The CDR3 has 13 residues. Germline-derived CDR1 and CDR2 are SQVTM and ANQGSEA. CDR3 in amino acids: CSVLAGSYNEQFF. For the CDR3, the DNA is TGCAGCGTTCTAGCGGGCTCCTACAATGAGCAGTTCTTC.

This sequence joins TRBV11-3 and TRBJ2-1; TRBD1 agrees at 7 bases. J lost 5 bases, V lost 3 bases, and 4 bases had no gene match. The germline gives CDR1 SGHNT, CDR2 YENEEA. This CDR3 has 14 residues. This CDR3 reads CASSFLGQNNEQFF. The CDR3 nucleotides read TGTGCCAGCAGCTTTCTGGGACAGAACAATGAGCAGTTCTTC.

The rearrangement uses TRBV11-3 and TRBJ2-5, with 7 positions matching TRBD1. Germline V gene sequence: CDR1 SGHNT, CDR2 YENEEA. V gave up 0 bases and J gave up 2 bases; unmatched junction bases: 6. The CDR3 extends over 16 amino acids. CDR3 protein: CASSLDFTGVQETQYF. CDR3 coding DNA: TGTGCCAGCAGCTTAGACTTTACAGGGGTACAAGAGACCCAGTACTTC.

On this clone: The same CDR3 arises from other DNA sequences in this sample as well. The genes are TRBV14 and TRBJ2-7; possible D gene TRBD1, 5 bases. CDR3 length equals 13 residues. The V end lost 1 base, the J end lost 2 bases, and 6 bases lay between the germline ends. Germline V lookup: CDR1 SGHDN, CDR2 FVKESK. The CDR3 bases are TGTGCCAGCAGCCAAGTCAGGGCCTACGAGCAGTACTTC. Protein product: CASSQVRAYEQYF.

V gene TRBV5-6 combines with J gene TRBJ2-2; tentative D call: TRBD1 (6 bases). Germline V CDR1 and CDR2: SGHDT, YYEEEE. The CDR3 consists of 16 residues. V gave up 1 base and J gave up 6 bases, with 16 bases separating them. This chain's CDR3 is CASSLFAGAVAGELFF. CDR3 bases: TGTGCCAGCAGCTTGTTTGCAGGGGCCGTGGCCGGGGAGCTGTTTTTT.

This rearrangement joins TRBV19 to TRBJ2-5, with 7 positions matching TRBD1. V was clipped by 6 bases and J by 0 bases; unmatched bases: 4. Germline V gene lookup returns CDR1 LNHDA and CDR2 SQIVND (reference sequence). This CDR3 region has 14 residues. The CDR3, as DNA: TGTGCCAGTAGCACACAGGGGTACCAAGAGACCCAGTACTTC. Translating gives CASSTQGYQETQYF.

The chain uses TRBV10-2 and TRBJ1-1, with D perhaps TRBD1 (6 bases). V shed 6 bases and J shed 4 bases, with 21 bases lying between them. Germline loops: CDR1 WSHSY, CDR2 SAAADI. CDR3 length equals 16 residues. The CDR3 DNA reads as TGCGCCAGCAGCCTACTACAACAGGGTTTGGGCACTGAAGCTTTCTTT. It is translated as CASSLLQQGLGTEAFF.

The chain couples TRBV3-1 (or the pseudogene TRBV3-2) to TRBJ2-5, with D perhaps TRBD2 (5 bases). Between the trimmed V and J ends, which lost 0 bases and 7 bases, there was a span of 27 bases. This CDR3 region has 19 residues. The germline V gene has CDR1 LGHDT and CDR2 YNNKEL (reference sequence). The CDR3: CASSQDLPPSGFHRGTQYF. CDR3 coding DNA: TGTGCCAGCAGCCAAGACCTACCCCCCAGCGGCTTCCACCGGGGGACCCAGTACTTC.

The V gene is TRBV28, the J gene TRBJ1-5; TRBD1 matches at 8 bases. Germline V gives CDR1 MDHEN, CDR2 SYDVKM. The CDR3 extends over 16 amino acids. V gave up 3 bases and J gave up 2 bases; unmatched junction bases: 6. The CDR3 loop is CASSFPGGAGNQPQHF. In DNA form, the CDR3 reads TGTGCCAGCAGTTTCCCAGGGGGCGCAGGCAATCAGCCCCAGCATTTT.

The rearrangement joins TRBV5-5 to TRBJ2-2; TRBD1 matches 7 bases. The CDR3 extends over 16 amino acids. V lost 4 bases, J lost 3 bases, and 9 bases stayed unmatched. CDR1 SGHKS and CDR2 YYEKEE come from the germline V gene (reference sequence). This chain's CDR3 is CASSMVDRVDTGELFF. The CDR3 DNA reads as TGTGCCAGCAGCATGGTTGACAGGGTGGACACCGGGGAGCTGTTTTTT.

V is TRBV5-1 and J is TRBJ2-3; 13 positions agree with TRBD2. There are 16 residues in the CDR3. Germline CDR1 reads SGHRS; CDR2 reads YFSETQ. V trimming: 4 bases; J trimming: 2 bases; junction bases outside the gene matches: 4. The CDR3 DNA follows: TGCGCCAGCAGCCCACTAGCGGGAGGGATCACAGATACGCAGTATTTT. Protein sequence: CASSPLAGGITDTQYF.

The rearrangement uses TRBV11-2 and TRBJ2-3; the D gene is possibly TRBD1 (5 bases). This CDR3 has 16 amino acids. Deletions cut 3 bases from V and 6 bases from J, with 19 bases between. Germline V gene data show CDR1 as SGHAT and CDR2 as FQNNGV. Here the CDR3 reads CASSLRQSQLSDTQYF. The CDR3 DNA reads TGTGCCAGCAGCTTGCGACAGAGTCAATTATCGGATACGCAGTATTTT.

This chain connects TRBV18 to TRBJ2-5, with D possibly TRBD1 on 5 matching bases. Germline assignment: CDR1 KGHSH and CDR2 LQKENI. The CDR3 runs to 13 residues. V shed 6 bases and J shed 7 bases, with 15 bases lying between them. The CDR3 spells CASSIETQGTQYF. CDR3 sequence (DNA): TGTGCCAGCTCTATCGAGACCCAGGGGACCCAGTACTTC.

This clone was seen a handful of times. The CDR3: CASSQDAGDHYGYTF. CDR3 bases: TGTGCCAGCAGCCAAGATGCCGGTGATCACTATGGCTACACCTTC. The chain carries TRBV4-2 and TRBJ1-2, with no clear D. The CDR3 has 15 residues. CDR1 LGHNA and CDR2 YNFKEQ come from the germline V gene. Trimming left V 0 bases short and J 3 bases short, with 11 bases between.

The J gene is TRBJ1-1, the V gene TRBV13; weak D call: TRBD1 (5 bases). There are 15 residues in the CDR3. V was trimmed by 5 bases and J by 1 base, leaving 14 bases between them. Germline V lookup: CDR1 PRHDT, CDR2 FYEKMQ (reference sequence). CDR3 DNA: TGTGCCAGCAGCCCCCGACAGATACGGAACACTGAAGCTTTCTTT. It codes for CASSPRQIRNTEAFF.

This clone was seen more than once but under ten times. The chain combines TRBV19 with TRBJ2-7, with TRBD1 matching over 9 bases. With 2 bases clipped from V and 5 bases from J, the junction kept 1 base outside the gene matches. Per the germline V gene, CDR1 is LNHDA and CDR2 is SQIVND (reference sequence). The CDR3 runs to 13 residues. In DNA form, the CDR3 reads TGTGCCAGTAGTATAACAGGGGGCGACGAGCAGTACTTC. Its translation is CASSITGGDEQYF.

On this clone: Other DNA sequences in this sample translate to the same CDR3. This chain links TRBV6-5 with TRBJ2-5, with D tentatively TRBD1 (6 bases). The V end was cut by 6 bases, the J end by 1 base, with 9 bases between. This CDR3 contains 13 residues. Germline V lookup: CDR1 MNHEY, CDR2 SVGAGI. DNA for the CDR3: TGTGCCAGCAGCCGGACAGTCCAAGAGACCCAGTACTTC. Protein product: CASSRTVQETQYF.